This TCR beta chain was identified in a study of OX40 agonist ivuxolimab in advanced cancers. The wider study: Ivuxolimab, an agonist antibody against OX40 (CD134), was given to patients. Study-level points and caveats: The 0.1-3.0 mg/kg partial responders had among the lowest clonal expansion. Among the nonresponders, some also had low normalized T-cell clonal expansion.

The method was immunoSEQ multiplex PCR; TCRdb's version includes in-frame clones alone and lacks a portion of them. The sample lists some 27,000 clones; around 85% were seen once. To note about this clone: The antigen remains undetermined.

With 3 bases removed from V and 5 bases from J, the gap between germline ends came to 13 bases. Germline values: CDR1 MNHNY, CDR2 SVGAGI (reference sequence). There are 14 residues in the CDR3. The TCR originated in an adult with an advanced solid tumor such as melanoma, head and neck, liver or kidney cancer. The V and J genes are TRBV6-6 and TRBJ2-5; D unclear. Here the sequenced sample was CD4+ or CD8+ T cells sorted from blood, taken in a trial of the OX40 agonist ivuxolimab. The CDR3 loop is CASSYNLGRETQYF. The DNA for the CDR3 is TGTGCCAGCAGTTATAACCTAGGCCGGGAGACCCAGTACTTC.